Sequencing of this T cell receptor beta chain was carried out in a study of blood T cell repertoires in COVID-19. Background on the study: T cells, B-cell-depleted T cells, or PBMCs supplied cDNA or gDNA.

Original analysis: Reference gene primer amplification yielded estimated nucleated cell counts. The method was immunoSEQ multiplex PCR; TCRdb's version includes in-frame clones alone and lacks a portion of them. V and J calls and clone size are those listed in that table; D and trimming were worked out from the DNA. The table includes around 100,000 clones, 65% to 75% detected once. This CDR3 comprises 15 residues. V lost 4 bases and J 2 bases, leaving 14 bases between the germline ends. Per germline, CDR1 SGHRS and CDR2 YFSETQ. Sequenced input: peripheral blood. The chain carries TRBV5-1 and TRBJ2-3, with a possible D match to TRBD2 (6 bases). The sequence was collected from a man older than 75 with acute or convalescent COVID-19. The CDR3 here is CASSPGVQLTDTQYF. The CDR3 coding sequence is TGCGCCAGCAGCCCGGGGGTCCAGCTCACAGATACGCAGTATTTT. The whole variable domain, filled in from reference TRBV5-1 and TRBJ2-3, reads KAGVTQTPRYLIKTRGQQVTLSCSPISGHRSVSWYQQTPGQGLQFLFEYFSETQRNKGNFPGRFSGRQFSNSRSEMNVSTLELGDSALYLCASSPGVQLTDTQYFGPGTRLTVL.